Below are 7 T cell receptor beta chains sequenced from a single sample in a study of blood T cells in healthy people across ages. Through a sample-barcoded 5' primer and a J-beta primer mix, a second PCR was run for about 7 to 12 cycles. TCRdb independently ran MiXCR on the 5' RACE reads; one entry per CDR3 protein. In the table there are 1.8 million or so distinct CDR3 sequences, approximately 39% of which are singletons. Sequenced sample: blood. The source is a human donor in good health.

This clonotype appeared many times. The CDR3: CASSLGLADYNEQFF. The CDR3 nucleotides read TGCGCCAGCAGCTTGGGGCTAGCGGATTACAATGAGCAGTTCTTC. The chain links TRBV5-1 to TRBJ2-1; the match to TRBD2 covers 7 bases. The V and J ends lost 0 bases and 4 bases, in that order; junction bases with no gene match: 4. The CDR3 is 15 amino acids. Germline V gene data show CDR1 as SGHRS and CDR2 as YFSETQ.

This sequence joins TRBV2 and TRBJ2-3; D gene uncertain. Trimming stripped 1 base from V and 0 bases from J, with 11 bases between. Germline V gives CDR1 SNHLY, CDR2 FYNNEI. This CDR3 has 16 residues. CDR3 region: CASSEETGTSTDTQYF. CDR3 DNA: TGTGCCAGCAGTGAAGAGACGGGCACTAGCACAGATACGCAGTATTTT.

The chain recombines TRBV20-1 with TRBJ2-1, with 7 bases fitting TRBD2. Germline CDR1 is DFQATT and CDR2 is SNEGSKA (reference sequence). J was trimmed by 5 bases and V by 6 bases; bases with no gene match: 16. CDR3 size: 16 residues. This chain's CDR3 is CSATGREVYSDNEQFF. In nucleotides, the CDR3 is TGCAGTGCAACGGGGAGGGAAGTGTATTCGGACAATGAGCAGTTCTTC.

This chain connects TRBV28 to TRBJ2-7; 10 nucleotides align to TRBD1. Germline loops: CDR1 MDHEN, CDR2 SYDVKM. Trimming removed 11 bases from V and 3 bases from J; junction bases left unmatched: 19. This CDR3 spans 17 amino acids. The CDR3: CAGVLGTGDARGYEQYF. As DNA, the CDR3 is TGTGCCGGCGTGCTCGGGACAGGGGATGCCAGGGGCTACGAGCAGTACTTC. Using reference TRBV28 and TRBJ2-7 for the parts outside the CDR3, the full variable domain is DVKVTQSSRYLVKRTGEKVFLECVQDMDHENMFWYRQDPGLGLRLIYFSYDVKMKEKGDIPEGYSVSREKKERFSLILESASTNQTSMYLCAGVLGTGDARGYEQYFGPGTRLTVT.

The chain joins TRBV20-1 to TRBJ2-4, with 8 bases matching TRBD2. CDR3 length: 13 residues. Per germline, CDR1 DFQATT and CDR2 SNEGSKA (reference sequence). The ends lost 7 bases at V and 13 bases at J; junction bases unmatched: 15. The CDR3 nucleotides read TGCAGTGTAAAGCGGGGGAGCCCGTTGGAGCAGTACTTC. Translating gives CSVKRGSPLEQYF.

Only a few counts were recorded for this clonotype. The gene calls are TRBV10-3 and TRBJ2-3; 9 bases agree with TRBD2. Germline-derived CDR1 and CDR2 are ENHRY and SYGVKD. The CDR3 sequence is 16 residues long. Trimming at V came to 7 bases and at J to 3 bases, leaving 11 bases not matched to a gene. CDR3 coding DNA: TGTGCCATCAAGAGGGCTAGCGGGGACCTAACAGATACGCAGTATTTT. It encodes CAIKRASGDLTDTQYF.

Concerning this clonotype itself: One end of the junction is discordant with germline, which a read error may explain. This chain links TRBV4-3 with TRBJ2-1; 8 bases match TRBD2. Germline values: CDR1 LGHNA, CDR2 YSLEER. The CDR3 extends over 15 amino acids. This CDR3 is CANSTRTSLANEQFF. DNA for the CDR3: TGCGCCAACAGCACCAGGACTAGCTTAGCCAATGAGCAGTTCTTC.